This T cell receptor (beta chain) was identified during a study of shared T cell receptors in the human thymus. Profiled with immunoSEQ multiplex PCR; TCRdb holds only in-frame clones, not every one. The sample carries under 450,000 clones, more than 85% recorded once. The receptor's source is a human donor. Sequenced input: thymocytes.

This chain's CDR3 is CASSSDSPHEQYF. The DNA for the CDR3 is TGTGCCAGCAGCTCAGACTCCCCCCACGAGCAGTACTTC. The V and J genes are TRBV5-6 and TRBJ2-7; D is uncertain. Trimming cost V 3 bases and J 5 bases, with 12 bases left between them. CDR1 is SGHDT and CDR2 is YYEEEE in the germline V gene. The CDR3 has 13 amino acids.